Presented here are 10 T cell receptor beta chains from one specimen sequenced in a study of control samples from healthy donors and cancer patients. Assay used: immunoSEQ multiplex PCR; TCRdb lists only in-frame clones, some missing. The data contain fewer than 90,000 clones, more than 75% of them singletons. The source material was blood. These receptors all stem from a man between 50 and 59 years old in good health.

The chain couples TRBV9 to TRBJ2-5; possibly TRBD1 or TRBD2 for D (5 bases each). The CDR3 length is 15 residues. CDR1 is SGDLS and CDR2 is YYNGEE in the germline V gene. The germline V and J ends were trimmed by 4 bases and 7 bases, with 20 bases remaining between them. CDR3 DNA: TGTGCCAGCAGCTCAGAGCCGGGGACCAGTGGGACCCAGTACTTC. This codes for CASSSEPGTSGTQYF.

The J gene is TRBJ2-7, the V gene TRBV7-2; D is perhaps TRBD1 or TRBD2 (5 bases each). The ends were cut back, 5 bases at V and 6 bases at J, with 17 bases in the middle. The V gene's germline CDR1 is SGHTA and CDR2 FQGNSA. This CDR3 spans 14 amino acids. CDR3 sequence reads: CASSAFGQGREQYF. The CDR3 bases are TGTGCCAGCAGCGCATTTGGCCAGGGACGCGAGCAGTACTTC. Complete variable domain (other parts from reference TRBV7-2 and TRBJ2-7): GAGVSQSPSNKVTEKGKDVELRCDPISGHTALYWYRQSLGQGLEFLIYFQGNSAPDKSGLPSDRFSAERTGGSVSTLTIQRTQQEDSAVYLCASSAFGQGREQYFGPGTRLTVT.

The genes are TRBV11-2 and TRBJ2-2; 7 bases map to TRBD2. The CDR3 spans 16 residues. The germline V gene encodes CDR1 SGHAT and CDR2 FQNNGV. Trimming removed 5 bases from V and 3 bases from J; junction bases left unmatched: 9. DNA for the CDR3: TGTGCCAGCAGCCTCCTCCGGGGGGTGTACACCGGGGAGCTGTTTTTT. This sequence encodes CASSLLRGVYTGELFF.

The gene calls are TRBV13 and TRBJ1-2, with D uncertain. Germline V gene sequence: CDR1 PRHDT, CDR2 FYEKMQ (reference sequence). Trimming shortened V by 3 bases and J by 4 bases, and 9 bases separated the two germline ends. This CDR3 has 13 residues. CDR3 protein: CASSLQELYGYTF. The CDR3 DNA sequence: TGTGCCAGCAGCTTGCAGGAGCTCTATGGCTACACCTTC.

Only one count was recorded for this clone. The CDR3 region has the DNA TGTGCCTGGAGTGTAAAACAGGGTGATCAGCCCCAGCATTTT. Translated, it gives CAWSVKQGDQPQHF. The chain couples TRBV30 to TRBJ1-5; a weak D match, TRBD1 (6 bases). Germline-derived CDR1 and CDR2 are GTSNPN and SVGIG (reference sequence). Trimming shortened V by 0 bases and J by 5 bases, and 11 bases separated the two germline ends. The CDR3 covers 14 residues.

The J gene is TRBJ1-5, the V gene TRBV7-2; weak D call: TRBD1 (6 bases). The CDR3 length is 15 residues. V lost 5 bases, J lost 2 bases, and 13 bases lay in between. Looked up from germline, CDR1 is SGHTA and CDR2 is FQGNSA. DNA for the CDR3: TGTGCCAGCAGCCCGAGGGCAGGGGGCAATCAGCCCCAGCATTTT. This sequence encodes CASSPRAGGNQPQHF.

In this sample, this clone turned up once. This sequence joins TRBV10-2 and TRBJ2-3; 9 nucleotides align to TRBD2. This CDR3 spans 14 amino acids. Germline CDR1 WSHSY, CDR2 SAAADI. The ends lost 5 bases at V and 8 bases at J; junction bases unmatched: 8. CDR3 protein: CASSLAGVAGTQYF. The CDR3, as DNA: TGCGCCAGCAGTTTAGCGGGGGTTGCAGGTACGCAGTATTTT.

In nucleotides, the CDR3 is TGTGCCTCAAACTTAGGTAGCGGGACATACAATGAGCAGTTCTTC. Amino acids: CASNLGSGTYNEQFF. The chain combines TRBV5-6 with TRBJ2-1, with 8 bases identical to TRBD2. Germline-derived CDR1 and CDR2 are SGHDT and YYEEEE. J lost 4 bases, V lost 10 bases, and 13 bases had no gene match. The CDR3 is 15 residues long.

The CDR3, as DNA: TGTGCCAGTTCAGGGACAGGGGGGTATGGCTACACCTTC. Residues: CASSGTGGYGYTF. The rearrangement joins TRBV2 to TRBJ1-2; 11 nucleotides align to TRBD1. V lost 9 bases, J lost 5 bases, and 5 bases stayed unmatched. CDR3 length: 13 amino acids. CDR1 is SNHLY and CDR2 is FYNNEI in the germline V gene. Drawing the rest from reference TRBV2 and TRBJ1-2, the complete variable domain is EPEVTQTPSHQVTQMGQEVILRCVPISNHLYFYWYRQILGQKVEFLVSFYNNEISEKSEIFDDQFSVERPDGSNFTLKIRSTKLEDSAMYFCASSGTGGYGYTFGSGTRLTVV.

The V gene is TRBV2, the J gene TRBJ2-7; no clear D. CDR1 and CDR2 from the germline V gene are SNHLY and FYNNEI. The CDR3 has 16 amino acids. V lost 7 bases to trimming and J lost 6 bases, with 25 bases between them. CDR3 sequence reads: CASTILGVMSSGEQYF. DNA of the CDR3: TGTGCCAGCACTATACTTGGGGTTATGTCGTCAGGCGAGCAGTACTTC.